This T cell receptor (beta chain) was documented in a study of cytomegalovirus exposure and HLA in healthy donors. Points from the study as a whole: A missense DCLRE1C variant was associated with V- and J-gene trimming of TCR beta chains in a later analysis, and an independent cohort replicated the association. Prior analysis indicated that the majority of TCR beta V segments exhibited productivity approximately 87% or approximately 30% of the time.

The CDR3 has 19 amino acids. Trimming pared 1 base from V and 0 bases from J, leaving 19 bases between. Germline V gives CDR1 SGHDN, CDR2 FVKESK. Concerning this clone itself: Its target is unknown.

Use of 60 Vbeta and 13 Jbeta primers characterized the PCR. This table comes from immunoSEQ multiplex PCR, and its TCRdb copy is limited to in-frame clones, with some not included. The sample comprises around 100,000 clones, about 70% of which are singletons, and approximately 9% rests with the top ten. The TCR comes from a man aged 25 to 40 in good health and CMV-seropositive. Sequenced material: PBMCs. V gene TRBV14 combines with J gene TRBJ1-5; D may be TRBD1 (6 bases). The CDR3 here is CASSQGGTTYFYSNQPQHF. For the CDR3, the DNA is TGTGCCAGCAGCCAAGGTGGGACAACGTATTTTTATAGCAATCAGCCCCAGCATTTT. The full variable domain, with the rest looked up from reference TRBV14 and TRBJ1-5, is EAGVTQFPSHSVIEKGQTVTLRCDPISGHDNLYWYRRVMGKEIKFLLHFVKESKQDESGMPNNRFLAERTGGTYSTLKVQPAELEDSGVYFCASSQGGTTYFYSNQPQHFGDGTRLSIL.